Detailed here is one TCR beta chain. Its matching antigen is unknown. These data originate in a study of cytomegalovirus exposure and HLA in healthy donors. Study at large: A subsequent analysis reported that the 110 or so validation repertoires were produced on the same platform that had also been used for the 666 first-cohort repertoires. Findings and limits, study-wide: Through in vitro validation, three CMV-associated chains were shown to be specific for CMV antigens. Reports credit the classifier with highly specific, highly sensitive diagnosis of cytomegalovirus status. First-cohort TCR clusters tended to co-occur in the roughly 130 validation repertoires, a later analysis found.

Clones were read by immunoSEQ multiplex PCR, and TCRdb kept only the in-frame ones, dropping some. The sample holds 100,000 to 150,000 clones; 70% to 90% are singletons and the top ten take about 2.1%. Germline loops: CDR1 GTSNPN, CDR2 SVGIG (reference sequence). The CDR3 consists of 11 residues. V gave up 5 bases and J gave up 7 bases, with 11 bases separating them. V and J are TRBV30 and TRBJ2-5, with D uncertain. Sequencing used PBMCs. This TCR derives from a woman aged 18 to 35 in good health and CMV-seronegative. CDR3 coding DNA: TGTGCCTGGGCTACGGTCCGGACCCAGTACTTC. Its protein is CAWATVRTQYF.